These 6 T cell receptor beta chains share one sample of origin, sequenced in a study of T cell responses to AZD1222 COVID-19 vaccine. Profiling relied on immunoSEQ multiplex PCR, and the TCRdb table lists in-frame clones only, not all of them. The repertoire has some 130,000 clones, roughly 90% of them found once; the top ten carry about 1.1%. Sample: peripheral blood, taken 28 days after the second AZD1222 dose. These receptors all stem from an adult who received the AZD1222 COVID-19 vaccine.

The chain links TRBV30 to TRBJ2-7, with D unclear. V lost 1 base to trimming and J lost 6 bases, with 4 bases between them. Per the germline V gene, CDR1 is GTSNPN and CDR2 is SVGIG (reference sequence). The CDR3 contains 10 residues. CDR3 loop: CAWSGGEQYF. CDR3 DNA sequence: TGTGCCTGGAGTGGCGGCGAGCAGTACTTC.

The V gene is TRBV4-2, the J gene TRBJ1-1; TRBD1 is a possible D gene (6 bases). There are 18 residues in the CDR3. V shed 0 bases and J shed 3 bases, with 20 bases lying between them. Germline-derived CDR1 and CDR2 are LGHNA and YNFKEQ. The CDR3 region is CASSQEMGLGARDTEAFF. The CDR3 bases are TGTGCCAGCAGCCAAGAAATGGGTCTGGGGGCGCGGGACACTGAAGCTTTCTTT.

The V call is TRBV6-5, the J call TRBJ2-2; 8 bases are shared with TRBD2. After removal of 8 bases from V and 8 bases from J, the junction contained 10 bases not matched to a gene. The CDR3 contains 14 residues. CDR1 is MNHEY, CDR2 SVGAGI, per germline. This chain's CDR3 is CASVGLAVGGELFF. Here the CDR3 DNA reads TGTGCCAGCGTCGGACTAGCCGTCGGAGGGGAGCTGTTTTTT.

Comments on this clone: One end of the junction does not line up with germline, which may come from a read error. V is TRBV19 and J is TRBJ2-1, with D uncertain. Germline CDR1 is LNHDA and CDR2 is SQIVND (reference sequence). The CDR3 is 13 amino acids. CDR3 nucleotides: TGTGCCAGTAGTATAGTACGGTACAAGGAGCAGTTCTTC. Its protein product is CASSIVRYKEQFF.

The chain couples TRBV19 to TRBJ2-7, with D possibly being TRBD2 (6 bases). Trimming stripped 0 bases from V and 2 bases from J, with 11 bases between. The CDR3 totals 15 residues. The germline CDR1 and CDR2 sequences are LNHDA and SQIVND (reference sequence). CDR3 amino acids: CASSIDGGYTYEQYF. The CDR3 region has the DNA TGTGCCAGTAGTATAGACGGAGGGTACACCTACGAGCAGTACTTC.

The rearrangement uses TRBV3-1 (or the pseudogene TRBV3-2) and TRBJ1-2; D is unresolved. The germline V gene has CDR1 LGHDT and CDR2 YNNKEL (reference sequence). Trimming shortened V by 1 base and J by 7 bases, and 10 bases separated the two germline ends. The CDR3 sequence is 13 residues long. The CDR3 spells CASSQVRASGYTF. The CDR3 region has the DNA TGTGCCAGCAGCCAAGTGAGGGCGTCTGGCTACACCTTC.